Sequencing of this TCR beta chain was carried out in a study of cytomegalovirus exposure and HLA in healthy donors. At the level of the study: Falling in the Caucasian-associated ancestry cluster were 81% of under 500 genotyped donors.

Worth noting for this clone: The target antigen is unknown.

Regarding donors, all were healthy bone marrow donors. The study, taken as a whole, reports: High specificity and sensitivity for cytomegalovirus status were reported for the classifier.

The PCR used 60 Vbeta and 13 Jbeta primers. Method: immunoSEQ multiplex PCR; TCRdb's copy keeps in-frame clones and lacks some. The profile shows about 120,000 clones, 60% to 80% of them singletons. The V and J ends lost 0 bases and 5 bases, in that order; junction bases with no gene match: 6. This CDR3 region has 15 residues. Germline values: CDR1 SGHDT, CDR2 YYEEEE. The chain couples TRBV5-6 to TRBJ1-1; TRBD1 matches 8 bases. Sequenced: PBMCs. This receptor was identified in a young man in good health and CMV-seronegative. CDR3 in DNA: TGTGCCAGCAGCTTGGTAGGACAGGGCGCAACTGAAGCTTTCTTT. Its protein product is CASSLVGQGATEAFF.